The clone carrying this TCR beta chain was found many times. This entry comes from a study of blood T cells in healthy people across ages. Using a J-beta primer mix together with a sample-barcoded 5' primer, a second PCR was run for about 7 to 12 cycles. Carrying 12 random nucleotides, a template-switch adaptor labeled each individual cDNA molecule. Each CDR3 protein gets one entry after TCRdb re-called the 5' RACE reads with MiXCR. Of roughly 640,000 distinct CDR3 sequences in the sample, approximately 30% were seen once. CDR1 SGHTA and CDR2 FQGNSA come from the germline V gene. The V gene end was trimmed by 6 bases and the J gene end by 3 bases; junction bases not matched to a gene: 8. The CDR3 is 15 residues long. No fewer than 5 micrograms of total RNA were isolated from every sample.

The receptor was isolated from a woman of 80 years or more in good health. V usage is TRBV7-2 and J usage is TRBJ2-1, with 7 bases fitting TRBD1. Sample: blood. The CDR3 nucleotides read TGTGCCAGCAGTGCACTAGGGGGCTACTACAATGAGCAGTTCTTC. Translated, it gives CASSALGGYYNEQFF.